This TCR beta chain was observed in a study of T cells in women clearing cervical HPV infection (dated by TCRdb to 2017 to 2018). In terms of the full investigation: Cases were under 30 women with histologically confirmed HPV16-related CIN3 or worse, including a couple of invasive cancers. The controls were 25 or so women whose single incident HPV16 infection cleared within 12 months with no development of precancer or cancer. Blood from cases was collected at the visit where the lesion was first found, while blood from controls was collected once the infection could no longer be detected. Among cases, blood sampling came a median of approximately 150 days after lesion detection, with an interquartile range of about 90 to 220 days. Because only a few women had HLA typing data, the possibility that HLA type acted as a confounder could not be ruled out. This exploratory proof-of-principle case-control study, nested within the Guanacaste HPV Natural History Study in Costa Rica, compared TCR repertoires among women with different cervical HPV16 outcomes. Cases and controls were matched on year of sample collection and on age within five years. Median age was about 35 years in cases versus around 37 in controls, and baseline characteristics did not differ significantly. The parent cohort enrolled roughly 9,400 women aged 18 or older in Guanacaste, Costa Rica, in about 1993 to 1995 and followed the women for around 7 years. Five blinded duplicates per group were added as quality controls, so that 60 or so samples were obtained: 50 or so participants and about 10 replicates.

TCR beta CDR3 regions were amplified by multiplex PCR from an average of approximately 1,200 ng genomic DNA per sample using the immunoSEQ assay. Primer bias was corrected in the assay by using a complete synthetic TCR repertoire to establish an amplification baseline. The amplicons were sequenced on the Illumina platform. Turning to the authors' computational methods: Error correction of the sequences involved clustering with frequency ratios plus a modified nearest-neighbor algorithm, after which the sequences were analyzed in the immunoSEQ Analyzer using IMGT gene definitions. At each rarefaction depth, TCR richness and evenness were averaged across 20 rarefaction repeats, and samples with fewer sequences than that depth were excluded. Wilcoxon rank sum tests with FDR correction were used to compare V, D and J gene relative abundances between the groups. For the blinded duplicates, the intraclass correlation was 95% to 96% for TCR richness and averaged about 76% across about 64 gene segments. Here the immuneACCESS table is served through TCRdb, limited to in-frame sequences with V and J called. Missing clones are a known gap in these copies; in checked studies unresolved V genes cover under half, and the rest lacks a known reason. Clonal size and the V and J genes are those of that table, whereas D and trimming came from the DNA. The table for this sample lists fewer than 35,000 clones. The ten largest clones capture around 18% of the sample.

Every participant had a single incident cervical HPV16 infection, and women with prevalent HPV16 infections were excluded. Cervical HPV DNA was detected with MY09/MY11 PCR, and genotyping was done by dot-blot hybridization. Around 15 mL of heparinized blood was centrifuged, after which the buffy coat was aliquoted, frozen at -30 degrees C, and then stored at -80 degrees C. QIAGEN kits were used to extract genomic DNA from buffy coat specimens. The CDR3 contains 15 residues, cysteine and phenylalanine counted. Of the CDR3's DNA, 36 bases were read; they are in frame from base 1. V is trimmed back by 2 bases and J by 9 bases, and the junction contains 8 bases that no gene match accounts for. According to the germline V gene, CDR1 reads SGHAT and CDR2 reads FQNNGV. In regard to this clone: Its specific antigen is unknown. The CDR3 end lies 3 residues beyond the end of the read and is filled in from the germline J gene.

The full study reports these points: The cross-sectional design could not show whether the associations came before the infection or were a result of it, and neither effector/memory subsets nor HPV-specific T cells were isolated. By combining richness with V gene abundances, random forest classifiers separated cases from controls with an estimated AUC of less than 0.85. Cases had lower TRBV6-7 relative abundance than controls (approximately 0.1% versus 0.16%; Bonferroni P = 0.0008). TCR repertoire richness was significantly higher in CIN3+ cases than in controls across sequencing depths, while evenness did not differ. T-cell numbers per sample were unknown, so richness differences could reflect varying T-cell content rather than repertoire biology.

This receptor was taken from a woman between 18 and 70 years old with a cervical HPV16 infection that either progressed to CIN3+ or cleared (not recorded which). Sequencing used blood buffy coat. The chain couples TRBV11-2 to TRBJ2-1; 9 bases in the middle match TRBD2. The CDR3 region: CASSLLAGGPSEQFF. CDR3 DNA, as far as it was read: TGTGCCAGCAGCTTATTGGCGGGGGGGCCCAGTGAG.